The entry below gives a single T cell receptor (beta chain) sequence along with its context. This sample is part of a study of cytomegalovirus exposure and HLA in healthy donors. As for the study in general: Previous work identified 95 million to 140 million unique TCR beta sequences from 150 million to 200 million T cells.

CDR3 length: 16 residues. Trimming pared 1 base from V and 4 bases from J, leaving 13 bases between. The germline CDR1 and CDR2 sequences are LGHNT and FRNRAP. 13 Jbeta primers and 60 Vbeta primers were used for the PCR. Sequencing was performed with immunoSEQ multiplex PCR; in TCRdb, only in-frame clones are kept and a portion is missing. The sample records about 160,000 clones, approximately 70% being singletons. This chain connects TRBV12-5 to TRBJ2-2; D is unresolved. The sequenced material came from PBMCs. The sequence was collected from a woman between 40 and 50 years old in good health and CMV-seropositive. The CDR3 is CASGLGVISTTGELFF. In DNA form, the CDR3 reads TGTGCTAGTGGTTTGGGCGTTATAAGCACCACCGGGGAGCTGTTTTTT. Complete variable domain (other parts from reference TRBV12-5 and TRBJ2-2): DARVTQTPRHKVTEMGQEVTMRCQPILGHNTVFWYRQTMMQGLELLAYFRNRAPLDDSGMPKDRFSAEMPDATLATLKIQPSEPRDSAVYFCASGLGVISTTGELFFGEGSRLTVL.